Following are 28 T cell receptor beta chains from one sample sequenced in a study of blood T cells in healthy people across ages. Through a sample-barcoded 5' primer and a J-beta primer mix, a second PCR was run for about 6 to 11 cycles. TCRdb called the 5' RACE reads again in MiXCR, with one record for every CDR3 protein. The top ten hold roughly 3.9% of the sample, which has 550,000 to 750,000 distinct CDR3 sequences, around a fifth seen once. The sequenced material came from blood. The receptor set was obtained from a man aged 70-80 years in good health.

The CDR3 is CASSPPRAVEQYF. For the CDR3, the DNA is TGTGCCAGCAGCCCCCCGAGGGCTGTCGAGCAGTACTTC. J is TRBJ2-7 and V is TRBV13; TRBD2 is a possible D gene (5 bases). Germline assignment: CDR1 PRHDT and CDR2 FYEKMQ (reference sequence). Trimming removed 5 bases at V and 6 bases at J, with 14 bases between. This CDR3 comprises 13 residues.

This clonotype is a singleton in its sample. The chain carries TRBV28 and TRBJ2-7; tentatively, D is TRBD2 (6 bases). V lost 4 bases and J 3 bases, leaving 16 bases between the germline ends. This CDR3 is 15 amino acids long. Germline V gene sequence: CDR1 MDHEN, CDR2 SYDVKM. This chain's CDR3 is CASSSYGGTYYEQYF. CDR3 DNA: TGTGCCAGCAGTTCTTATGGGGGGACCTACTACGAGCAGTACTTC. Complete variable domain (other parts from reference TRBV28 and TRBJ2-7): DVKVTQSSRYLVKRTGEKVFLECVQDMDHENMFWYRQDPGLGLRLIYFSYDVKMKEKGDIPEGYSVSREKKERFSLILESASTNQTSMYLCASSSYGGTYYEQYFGPGTRLTVT.

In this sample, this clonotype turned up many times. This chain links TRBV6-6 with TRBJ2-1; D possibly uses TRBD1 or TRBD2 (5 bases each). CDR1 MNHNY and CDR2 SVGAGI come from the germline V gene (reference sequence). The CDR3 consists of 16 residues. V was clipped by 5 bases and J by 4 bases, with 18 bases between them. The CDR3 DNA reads TGTGCCAGCAGTGCGGTCGGTGGGACCGCTTACAATGAGCAGTTCTTC. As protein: CASSAVGGTAYNEQFF.

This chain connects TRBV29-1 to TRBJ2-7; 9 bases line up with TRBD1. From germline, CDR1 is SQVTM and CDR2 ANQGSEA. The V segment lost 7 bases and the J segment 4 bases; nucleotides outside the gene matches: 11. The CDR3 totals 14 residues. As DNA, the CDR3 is TGCAGCGCGACGACAGGGGGTATACTTTACGAGCAGTACTTC. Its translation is CSATTGGILYEQYF.

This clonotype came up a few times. CDR3 sequence reads: CSVKQGTVEQYF. The CDR3 nucleotides are TGCAGCGTGAAACAGGGGACTGTCGAGCAGTACTTC. The chain carries TRBV29-1 and TRBJ2-7; a weak D match, TRBD1 (7 bases). The ends were cut back, 6 bases at V and 6 bases at J, with 15 bases in the middle. Germline V gene sequence: CDR1 SQVTM, CDR2 ANQGSEA. The CDR3 is 12 residues long.

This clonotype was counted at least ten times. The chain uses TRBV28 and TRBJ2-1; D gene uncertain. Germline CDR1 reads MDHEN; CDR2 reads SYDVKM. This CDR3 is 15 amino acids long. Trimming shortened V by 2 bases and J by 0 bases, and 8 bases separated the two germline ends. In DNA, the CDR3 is TGTGCCAGCAGTTTACCCCCGGGCTCCTACAATGAGCAGTTCTTC. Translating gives CASSLPPGSYNEQFF. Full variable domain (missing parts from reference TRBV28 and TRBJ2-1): DVKVTQSSRYLVKRTGEKVFLECVQDMDHENMFWYRQDPGLGLRLIYFSYDVKMKEKGDIPEGYSVSREKKERFSLILESASTNQTSMYLCASSLPPGSYNEQFFGPGTRLTVL.

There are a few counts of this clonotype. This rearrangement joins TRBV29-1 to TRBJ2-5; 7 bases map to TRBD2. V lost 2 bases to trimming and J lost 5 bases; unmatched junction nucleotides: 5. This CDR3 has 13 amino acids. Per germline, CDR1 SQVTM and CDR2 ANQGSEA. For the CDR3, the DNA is TGCAGCGTTGAACGGGGGGTCGGGGAGACCCAGTACTTC. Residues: CSVERGVGETQYF.

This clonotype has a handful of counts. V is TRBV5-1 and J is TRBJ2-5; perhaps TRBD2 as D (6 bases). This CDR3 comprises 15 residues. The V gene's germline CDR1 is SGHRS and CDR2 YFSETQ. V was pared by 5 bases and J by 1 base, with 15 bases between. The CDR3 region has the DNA TGCGCCAGCAGTTCCACCGGGACTTTCCAAGAGACCCAGTACTTC. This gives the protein CASSSTGTFQETQYF.

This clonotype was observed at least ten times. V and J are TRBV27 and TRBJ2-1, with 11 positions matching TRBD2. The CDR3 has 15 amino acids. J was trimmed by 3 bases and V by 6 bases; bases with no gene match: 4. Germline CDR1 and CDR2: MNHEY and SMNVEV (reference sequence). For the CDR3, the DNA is TGTGCCAGCAGACCTACTAGCGGGAGCTACAATGAGCAGTTCTTC. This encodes CASRPTSGSYNEQFF.

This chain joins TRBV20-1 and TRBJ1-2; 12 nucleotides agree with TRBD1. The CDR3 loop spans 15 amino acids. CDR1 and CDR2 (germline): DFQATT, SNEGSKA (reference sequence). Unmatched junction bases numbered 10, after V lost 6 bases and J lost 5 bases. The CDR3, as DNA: TGCAGTGCCCCTCCCGGGACAGGGGGCATTTATGGCTACACCTTC. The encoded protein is CSAPPGTGGIYGYTF.

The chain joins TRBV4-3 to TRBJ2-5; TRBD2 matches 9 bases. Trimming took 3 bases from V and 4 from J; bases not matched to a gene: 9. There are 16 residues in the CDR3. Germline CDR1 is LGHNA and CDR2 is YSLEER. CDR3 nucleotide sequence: TGCGCCAGCAGCCATAATAGCGGGAGTAACGTAGAGACCCAGTACTTC. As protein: CASSHNSGSNVETQYF.

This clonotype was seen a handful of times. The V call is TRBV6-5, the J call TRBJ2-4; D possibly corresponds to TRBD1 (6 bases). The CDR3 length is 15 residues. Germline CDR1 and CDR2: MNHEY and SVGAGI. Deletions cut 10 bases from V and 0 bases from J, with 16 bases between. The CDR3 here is CAILTQGRAKNIQYF. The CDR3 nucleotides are TGTGCCATCCTAACCCAGGGGCGAGCCAAAAACATTCAGTACTTC.

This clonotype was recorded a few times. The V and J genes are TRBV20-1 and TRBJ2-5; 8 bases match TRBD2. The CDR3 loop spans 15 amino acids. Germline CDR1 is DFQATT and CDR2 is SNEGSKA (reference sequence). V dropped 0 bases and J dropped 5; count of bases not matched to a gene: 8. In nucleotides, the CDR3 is TGCAGTGCTAGAGAAGGAGCGGGAGCTTTGGAGACCCAGTACTTC. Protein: CSAREGAGALETQYF.

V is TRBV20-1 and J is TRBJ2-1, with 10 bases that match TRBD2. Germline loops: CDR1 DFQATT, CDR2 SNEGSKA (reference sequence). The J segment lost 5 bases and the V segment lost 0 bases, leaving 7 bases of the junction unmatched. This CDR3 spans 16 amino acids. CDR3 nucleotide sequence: TGCAGTGCTAGAGAAGTACTAGCGGGACCCAACAATGAGCAGTTCTTC. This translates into CSAREVLAGPNNEQFF.

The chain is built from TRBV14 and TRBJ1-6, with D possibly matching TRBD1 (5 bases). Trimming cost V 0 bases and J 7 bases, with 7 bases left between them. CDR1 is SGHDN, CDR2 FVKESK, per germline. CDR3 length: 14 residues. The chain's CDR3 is CASSQETENSPLHF. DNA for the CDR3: TGTGCCAGCAGCCAAGAGACAGAGAATTCACCCCTCCACTTT.

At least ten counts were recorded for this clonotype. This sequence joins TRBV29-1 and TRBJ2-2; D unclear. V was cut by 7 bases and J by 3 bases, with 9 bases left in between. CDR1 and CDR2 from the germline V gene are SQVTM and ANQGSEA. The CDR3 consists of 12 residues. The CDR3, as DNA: TGCAGCGCTCGATCGGACACCGGGGAGCTGTTTTTT. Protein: CSARSDTGELFF.

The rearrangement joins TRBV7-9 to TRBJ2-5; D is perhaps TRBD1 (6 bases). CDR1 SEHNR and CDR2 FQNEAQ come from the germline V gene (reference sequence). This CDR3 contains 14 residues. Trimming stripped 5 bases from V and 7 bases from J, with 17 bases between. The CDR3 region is CASSHGPVQGTQYF. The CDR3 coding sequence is TGTGCCAGCAGCCACGGTCCGGTACAGGGGACCCAGTACTTC.

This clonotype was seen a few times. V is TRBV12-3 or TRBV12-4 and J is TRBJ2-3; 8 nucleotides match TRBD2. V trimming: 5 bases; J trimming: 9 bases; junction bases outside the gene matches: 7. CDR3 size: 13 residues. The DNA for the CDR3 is TGTGCCAGCAGTCCCAGCGGGAGACGAACGCAGTATTTT. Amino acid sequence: CASSPSGRRTQYF.

This CDR3 reads CASSYRDFTDTQYF. The CDR3 bases are TGTGCCAGCAGTTACCGGGACTTCACAGATACGCAGTATTTT. The chain uses TRBV6-5 and TRBJ2-3, with D tentatively TRBD2 (6 bases). CDR3 length equals 14 residues. V lost 2 bases and J 2 bases, leaving 8 bases between the germline ends. Germline values: CDR1 MNHEY, CDR2 SVGAGI.

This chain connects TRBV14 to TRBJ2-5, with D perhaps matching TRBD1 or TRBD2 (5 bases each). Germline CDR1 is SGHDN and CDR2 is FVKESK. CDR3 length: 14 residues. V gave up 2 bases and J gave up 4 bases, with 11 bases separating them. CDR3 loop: CASSQNFGTETQYF. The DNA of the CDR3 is TGTGCCAGCAGCCAAAACTTTGGGACAGAGACCCAGTACTTC.

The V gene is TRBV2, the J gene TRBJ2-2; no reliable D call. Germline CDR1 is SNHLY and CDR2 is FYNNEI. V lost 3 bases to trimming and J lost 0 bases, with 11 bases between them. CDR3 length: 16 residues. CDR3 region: CASSDRGGANTGELFF. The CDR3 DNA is TGTGCCAGCAGTGATCGAGGCGGAGCGAACACCGGGGAGCTGTTTTTT.

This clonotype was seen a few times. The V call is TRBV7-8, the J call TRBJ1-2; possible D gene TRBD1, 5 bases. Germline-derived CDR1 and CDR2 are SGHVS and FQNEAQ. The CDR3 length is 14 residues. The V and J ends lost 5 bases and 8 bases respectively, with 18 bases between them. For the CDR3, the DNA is TGTGCCAGCAGCCTGGGACCTGGGGATGGAGGCTACACCTTC. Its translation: CASSLGPGDGGYTF.

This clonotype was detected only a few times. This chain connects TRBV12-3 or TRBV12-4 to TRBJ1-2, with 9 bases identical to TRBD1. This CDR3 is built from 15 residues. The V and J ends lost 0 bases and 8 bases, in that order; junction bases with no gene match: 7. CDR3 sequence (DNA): TGTGCCAGCAGTTTAGCAACGGACAGGGGTGTGGGCTACACCTTC. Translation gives CASSLATDRGVGYTF.

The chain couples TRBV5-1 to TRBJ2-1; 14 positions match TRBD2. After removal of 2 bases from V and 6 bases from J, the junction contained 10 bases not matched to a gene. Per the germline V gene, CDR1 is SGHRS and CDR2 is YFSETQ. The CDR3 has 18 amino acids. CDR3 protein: CASSFPGTSGRPLNEQFF. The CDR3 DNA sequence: TGCGCCAGCAGCTTTCCCGGGACTAGCGGGAGACCTCTCAATGAGCAGTTCTTC.

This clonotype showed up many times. The CDR3 here is CASTGTRLGEAFF. In DNA form, the CDR3 reads TGTGCCAGCACTGGGACCAGATTAGGGGAAGCTTTCTTT. The chain joins TRBV25-1 to TRBJ1-1, with a possible D match to TRBD1 (5 bases). The length of the CDR3 is 13 residues. In germline, CDR1 is MGHDK, CDR2 SYGVNS. V dropped 7 bases and J dropped 8 bases, with 17 bases sitting between them.

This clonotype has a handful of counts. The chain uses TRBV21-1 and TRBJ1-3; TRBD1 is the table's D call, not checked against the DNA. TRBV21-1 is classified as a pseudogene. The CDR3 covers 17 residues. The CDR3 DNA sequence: TGTGCCAGCAGCATTCGGCCCCAGGGGCCCTCTGGAAACACCATATATTTT. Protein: CASSIRPQGPSGNTIYF.

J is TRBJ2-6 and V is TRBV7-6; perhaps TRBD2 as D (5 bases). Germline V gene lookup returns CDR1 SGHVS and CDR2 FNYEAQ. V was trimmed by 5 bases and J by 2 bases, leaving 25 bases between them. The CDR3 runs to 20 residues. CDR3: CASSRTPKALGGAGANVLTF. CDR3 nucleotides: TGTGCCAGCAGCCGGACTCCTAAAGCCCTAGGTGGAGCTGGGGCCAACGTCCTGACTTTC.

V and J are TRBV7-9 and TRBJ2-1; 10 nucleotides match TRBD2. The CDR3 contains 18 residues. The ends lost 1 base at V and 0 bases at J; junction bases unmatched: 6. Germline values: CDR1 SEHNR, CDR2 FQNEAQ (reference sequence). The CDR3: CASSLVLAGLSSYNEQFF. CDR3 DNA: TGTGCCAGCAGCTTAGTACTAGCGGGACTGAGCTCCTACAATGAGCAGTTCTTC. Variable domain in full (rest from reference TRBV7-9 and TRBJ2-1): DTGVSQNPRHKITKRGQNVTFRCDPISEHNRLYWYRQTLGQGPEFLTYFQNEAQLEKSRLLSDRFSAERPKGSFSTLEIQRTEQGDSAMYLCASSLVLAGLSSYNEQFFGPGTRLTVL.